This is a list of T cell receptor beta chains from one sample in a study of shared clonotypes between healthy human individuals. TCRdb's copy holds only in-frame clones and misses some; the assay was immunoSEQ multiplex PCR. Here the sample spans 2 million to 2.5 million clones, around 95% being singletons. The specimen sequenced was naive CD4+ T cells sorted from blood. These receptors all stem from a man aged 18 to 30 in good health. Each CDR3 is given with its conserved first and last residue. A D gene is named only where the DNA matches it firmly. Size values are once, few and many counts, or a class for expanded clones, and some rows have none.

J,V,size,D,length,CDR3,DNA
TRBJ2-5,TRBV7-7,.,.,12,CASSSGQETQYF,TGTGCTAGCAGCTCAGGCCAAGAGACCCAGTACTTC
TRBJ1-1,TRBV7-8,.,TRBD1,20,CASSQTWGQGKGLMNTEAFF,TGTGCCAGCAGCCAAACCTGGGGACAGGGAAAGGGACTGATGAACACTGAAGCTTTCTTT
TRBJ1-2,TRBV7-2,.,.,12,CASSLSVYGYTF,TGTGCCAGCAGCTTATCAGTCTATGGCTACACCTTC
TRBJ2-5,TRBV7-3,.,.,13,CASSSSHQETQYF,TGTGCCAGCAGCTCCTCCCACCAAGAGACCCAGTACTTC
TRBJ2-5,TRBV7-9,.,TRBD1,15,CASSNRDRVSETQYF,TGTGCCAGCAGCAACCGGGACAGGGTATCAGAGACCCAGTACTTC
TRBJ1-5,TRBV14,.,.,14,CASSQNSALGPQHF,TGTGCCAGCAGCCAGAATTCGGCCTTAGGGCCCCAGCATTTT
TRBJ1-5,TRBV15,.,.,14,CATRGIVSNQPQHF,TGTGCCACCCGGGGCATTGTTAGCAATCAGCCCCAGCATTTT
TRBJ1-2,TRBV20-1,.,.,11,CSASGTNGYTF,TGCAGTGCTAGTGGTACAAATGGCTACACCTTC
TRBJ1-6,TRBV11-2,.,.,15,CASSFGQLYNSPLHF,TGTGCCAGCAGCTTCGGACAGCTTTATAATTCACCCCTCCACTTT
TRBJ2-7,TRBV30,.,.,16,CAWSVRPGSRPYEQYF,TGTGCCTGGAGTGTACGACCCGGTAGCAGGCCCTACGAGCAGTACTTC
TRBJ2-5,TRBV6-1,.,TRBD2,19,CASSEALAGGRRYQETQYF,TGTGCCAGCAGTGAAGCGCTAGCGGGGGGTAGACGGTACCAAGAGACCCAGTACTTC
TRBJ2-5,TRBV29-1,.,.,14,CSVVSDSYQETQYF,TGCAGCGTTGTCTCTGACAGCTACCAAGAGACCCAGTACTTC
TRBJ2-3,TRBV4-3,.,TRBD2,16,CASSQALAGGIDTQYF,TGCGCCAGCAGCCAAGCTCTAGCGGGGGGAATAGATACGCAGTATTTT
TRBJ1-1,TRBV18,.,.,12,CASSPPATEAFF,TGTGCCAGCTCACCACCGGCCACTGAAGCTTTCTTT
TRBJ1-5,TRBV28,.,.,12,CASRGPNQPQHF,TGTGCCAGCAGGGGTCCCAATCAGCCCCAGCATTTT
TRBJ1-2,TRBV25-1,once,TRBD1,17,CASSARQGVLSPHGYTF,TGTGCCAGCAGTGCTAGACAGGGGGTCTTATCTCCCCATGGCTACACCTTC
TRBJ2-1,TRBV2,once,TRBD2,15,CASRDSGGIYNEQFF,TGTGCCAGCAGGGATAGCGGGGGGATCTACAATGAGCAGTTCTTC
TRBJ1-5,TRBV4-3,.,TRBD1,17,CASSQDHGDSFNQPQHF,TGCGCCAGCAGCCAAGATCACGGGGACAGCTTCAATCAGCCCCAGCATTTT
TRBJ2-2,TRBV19,.,.,15,CASSIKHRNTGELFF,TGTGCCAGTAGTATAAAACACAGAAACACCGGGGAGCTGTTTTTT
TRBJ2-7,TRBV11-2,.,.,15,CASSLWSELTYEQYF,TGTGCCAGCAGCTTATGGTCAGAACTAACCTACGAGCAGTACTTC
TRBJ2-7,TRBV21-1,.,.,15,CASTYQQGDSYEQYF,TGTGCCAGCACCTATCAGCAGGGGGACTCCTACGAGCAGTACTTC
TRBJ1-6,TRBV9,.,TRBD1,16,CASSVGQGVLGSPLHF,TGTGCCAGCAGCGTCGGACAGGGAGTCTTGGGTTCACCCCTCCACTTT
TRBJ2-5,TRBV5-4,.,TRBD1,14,CASSDSTGVETQYF,TGTGCCAGCAGCGATTCCACAGGGGTCGAGACCCAGTACTTC